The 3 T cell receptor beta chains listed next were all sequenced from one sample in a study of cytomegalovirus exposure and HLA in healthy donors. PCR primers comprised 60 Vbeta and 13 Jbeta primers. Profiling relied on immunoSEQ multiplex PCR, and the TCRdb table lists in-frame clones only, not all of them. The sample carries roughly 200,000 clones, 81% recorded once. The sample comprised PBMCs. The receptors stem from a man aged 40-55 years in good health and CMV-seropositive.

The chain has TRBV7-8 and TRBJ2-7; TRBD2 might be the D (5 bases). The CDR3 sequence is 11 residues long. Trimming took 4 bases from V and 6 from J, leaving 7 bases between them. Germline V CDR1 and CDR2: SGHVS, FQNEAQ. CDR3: CASSSSGEQYF. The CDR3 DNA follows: TGTGCCAGCAGCTCGAGCGGCGAGCAGTACTTC.

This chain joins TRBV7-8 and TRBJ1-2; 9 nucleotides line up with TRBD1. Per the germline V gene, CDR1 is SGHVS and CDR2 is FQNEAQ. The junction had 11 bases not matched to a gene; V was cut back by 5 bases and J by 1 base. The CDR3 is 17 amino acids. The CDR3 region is CASSPGQGTRFNYGYTF. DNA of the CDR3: TGTGCCAGCAGCCCAGGACAGGGGACTAGGTTTAACTATGGCTACACCTTC.

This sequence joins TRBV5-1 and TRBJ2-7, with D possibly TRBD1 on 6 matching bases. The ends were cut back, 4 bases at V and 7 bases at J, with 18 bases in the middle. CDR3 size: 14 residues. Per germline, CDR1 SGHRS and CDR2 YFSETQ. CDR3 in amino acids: CASSPGTLSMEQYF. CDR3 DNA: TGCGCCAGCAGCCCCGGGACACTATCTATGGAGCAGTACTTC.